These 3 T cell receptor beta chains were sequenced from one sample in a study of cytomegalovirus exposure and HLA in healthy donors. Vbeta (60) and Jbeta (13) primers were used in the PCR. The method was immunoSEQ multiplex PCR; TCRdb's version includes in-frame clones alone and lacks a portion of them. The sample lists over 75,000 clones, around 76% occurring once. Sequenced input: PBMCs. These TCRs come from a man aged 35-49 years in good health and CMV-seropositive.

The chain is built from TRBV2 and TRBJ2-7, with D perhaps TRBD2 (5 bases). Germline V gene data show CDR1 as SNHLY and CDR2 as FYNNEI. V was cut by 2 bases and J by 7 bases, with 6 bases left in between. CDR3 length equals 11 residues. The DNA of the CDR3 is TGTGCCAGCAGTGAATCGGGGGAGCAGTACTTC. It specifies CASSESGEQYF.

The chain couples TRBV29-1 to TRBJ2-7; the match to TRBD1 covers 7 bases. Germline V gene lookup returns CDR1 SQVTM and CDR2 ANQGSEA. Trimming removed 1 base from V and 3 bases from J; junction bases left unmatched: 0. This CDR3 has 12 amino acids. DNA for the CDR3: TGCAGCGTTGAAGGACAGGGCTACGAGCAGTACTTC. Its protein product is CSVEGQGYEQYF.

The chain joins TRBV7-8 to TRBJ2-3; D unresolved. The ends were cut back, 3 bases at V and 2 bases at J, with 9 bases in the middle. Germline loops: CDR1 SGHVS, CDR2 FQNEAQ. This CDR3 region has 14 residues. In nucleotides, the CDR3 is TGTGCCAGCAGCTTCCTTGGCAACACAGATACGCAGTATTTT. It yields the protein CASSFLGNTDTQYF.